The sequence of this TCR beta chain was determined in a study of cytomegalovirus exposure and HLA in healthy donors. The assay was immunoSEQ multiplex PCR, and TCRdb's table has in-frame clones only and misses some. The top ten clones hold over 1.3% of a sample with around 180,000 clones, more than 70% of them seen once. The V end was cut by 1 base, the J end by 3 bases, with 15 bases between. The CDR3 is 16 amino acids. Germline V gene lookup returns CDR1 MNHNS and CDR2 SASEGT. The TCR was taken from a young woman in good health and CMV-seronegative. This chain uses TRBV6-1 with TRBJ1-2; maybe TRBD1 (5 bases). Material for sequencing was PBMCs. CDR3 coding DNA: TGTGCCAGCAGTGAAGTTCGGGGGGGGGACTACTATGGCTACACCTTC. It yields the protein CASSEVRGGDYYGYTF.